The rows below give T cell receptor beta chains drawn from one sample of a study of Ad26.COV2.S vaccination and SARS-CoV-2 variants. Some clones are missing from TCRdb's copy, which holds only in-frame ones; the method was immunoSEQ multiplex PCR. The sample yields 300,000 to 450,000 clones, roughly nine tenths seen once. The sequencing here drew on peripheral blood, taken after recovery from COVID-19. These receptors were taken from a human donor who had recovered from COVID-19. The CDR3 runs from the conserved cysteine through the conserved F or W. The order of the fields is clone size, V gene, J gene, D gene, CDR3 DNA, CDR3 protein. D genes are given only for firm matches. Some rows mark clone size as missing; the rest say once, few, many or name a class of expanded clone.

clone size: once; V gene: TRBV12-5; J gene: TRBJ1-2; D gene: TRBD1; CDR3 DNA: TGTGCTAGTGGTCCCTTGACAGGGCTCTATGGCTACACCTTC; CDR3 protein: CASGPLTGLYGYTF
clone size: NA; V gene: TRBV3-1/TRBV3-2; J gene: TRBJ1-1; D gene: TRBD1; CDR3 DNA: TGTGCCAGCAGCCAAGAAGACAGGGCTAAAGCGTTCACTGAAGCTTTCTTT; CDR3 protein: CASSQEDRAKAFTEAFF
clone size: NA; V gene: TRBV9; J gene: TRBJ1-4; D gene: NA; CDR3 DNA: TGTGCCAGCAGCGGAGGGACGGGGGAAAAACTGTTTTTT; CDR3 protein: CASSGGTGEKLFF
clone size: few; V gene: TRBV7-8; J gene: TRBJ1-2; D gene: TRBD1; CDR3 DNA: TGTGCCAGCAGCCCATCACCCAGGGGGCTCGGCTATGGCTACACCTTC; CDR3 protein: CASSPSPRGLGYGYTF
clone size: NA; V gene: TRBV2; J gene: TRBJ2-7; D gene: NA; CDR3 DNA: TGTGCCAGCAGTCCCCGAGCTCCGGCCTCCGGGGACGGAACCTACTCCGAGCAGTACTTC; CDR3 protein: CASSPRAPASGDGTYSEQYF
clone size: NA; V gene: TRBV9; J gene: TRBJ1-2; D gene: NA; CDR3 DNA: TGTGCCAGCAGCGTAGCTAGCGGGGTAAATAACTATGGCTACACCTTC; CDR3 protein: CASSVASGVNNYGYTF
clone size: NA; V gene: TRBV3-1/TRBV3-2; J gene: TRBJ1-1; D gene: NA; CDR3 DNA: TGTGCCAGCAGCTATGGGGGGACTGAAGCTTTCTTT; CDR3 protein: CASSYGGTEAFF
clone size: NA; V gene: TRBV27; J gene: TRBJ2-1; D gene: NA; CDR3 DNA: TGTGCCAGCAACTTCCCCGGTGTTGAGCAGTTCTTC; CDR3 protein: CASNFPGVEQFF
clone size: NA; V gene: TRBV5-6; J gene: TRBJ1-5; D gene: NA; CDR3 DNA: TGTGCCAGCAGCTTTACCGGGGGTGGTCAGCCCCAGCATTTT; CDR3 protein: CASSFTGGGQPQHF
clone size: once; V gene: TRBV18; J gene: TRBJ2-3; D gene: TRBD1; CDR3 DNA: TGTGCCAGCTCGCCCGGACAGGGGGTTATAGATACGCAGTATTTT; CDR3 protein: CASSPGQGVIDTQYF
clone size: NA; V gene: TRBV27; J gene: TRBJ2-7; D gene: NA; CDR3 DNA: TGTGCCAGCAGTTTATTCAGTGGCTCCTACGAGCAGTACTTC; CDR3 protein: CASSLFSGSYEQYF
clone size: NA; V gene: TRBV6-6; J gene: TRBJ1-2; D gene: TRBD1; CDR3 DNA: TGTGCCACCGGACAGGGTCGGGCCTATGGCTACACCTTC; CDR3 protein: CATGQGRAYGYTF
clone size: NA; V gene: TRBV9; J gene: TRBJ1-1; D gene: NA; CDR3 DNA: TGTGCCAGCAGCGGCGGACGGAACACTGAAGCTTTCTTT; CDR3 protein: CASSGGRNTEAFF